The present TCR beta chain was sequenced within a study of blood T cell repertoires in COVID-19. Study background: PBMCs, B-cell-depleted T cells, or T cells provided the cDNA or gDNA that made up the material.

Study processing details: Estimated nucleated cell counts came from reference gene primer amplification. Clones were read by immunoSEQ multiplex PCR, and TCRdb kept only the in-frame ones, dropping some. That table supplies the V and J calls and clone size; D and trimming were determined from the DNA. The data contain around 130,000 clones, around 88% of them singletons. There are a few counts of this clone. The sequence was collected from a woman in her 50s who had recovered from COVID-19. The sequencing sample was made of peripheral blood.

This chain's CDR3 is CASSPGPLSSYEQYF. DNA of the CDR3: TGTGCCAGCAGCCCAGGTCCCCTAAGTTCCTACGAGCAGTACTTC. The chain combines TRBV9 with TRBJ2-7; D call uncertain. The V gene lost 4 bases and the J gene lost 1 base, with 15 bases spanning the gap. CDR3 size: 15 residues. Germline CDR1 and CDR2: SGDLS and YYNGEE.